One sample yielded the 3 T cell receptor beta chains listed below, sequenced in a study of shared clonotypes between healthy human individuals. The table came from immunoSEQ multiplex PCR; TCRdb's copy has only in-frame clones and leaves some out. In the table there are millions of clones, around 95% of which are singletons. The sequencing sample was made of naive CD4+ T cells sorted from blood. Subset in this sample: CD45RA+ positively selected. These receptors were taken from a man between 18 and 29 years old in good health.

The chain employs TRBV5-1 and TRBJ1-2; TRBD1 is a possible D gene (5 bases). V shed 0 bases and J shed 6 bases, with 9 bases lying between them. CDR3 length: 13 residues. Germline CDR1 is SGHRS and CDR2 is YFSETQ. The CDR3 bases are TGCGCCAGCAGCTTGGCCGGGGGAGATGGCTACACCTTC. Translating gives CASSLAGGDGYTF.

V is TRBV2 and J is TRBJ2-2; D may be TRBD2 (6 bases). Germline CDR1 and CDR2: SNHLY and FYNNEI. The CDR3 runs 14 residues. With 8 bases removed from V and 5 bases from J, the gap between germline ends came to 15 bases. The CDR3 DNA is TGTGCCAGCGCGCGACTAGGACTGACCGGGGAGCTGTTTTTT. Translating gives CASARLGLTGELFF. Full variable domain (remainder filled in from reference TRBV2 and TRBJ2-2): EPEVTQTPSHQVTQMGQEVILRCVPISNHLYFYWYRQILGQKVEFLVSFYNNEISEKSEIFDDQFSVERPDGSNFTLKIRSTKLEDSAMYFCASARLGLTGELFFGEGSRLTVL.

The CDR3 sequence is CASTQGAKNIQYF. The CDR3 region has the DNA TGTGCCAGCACCCAGGGGGCCAAAAACATTCAGTACTTC. The chain employs TRBV2 and TRBJ2-4; perhaps TRBD1 as D (6 bases). Germline lookup yields CDR1 SNHLY and CDR2 FYNNEI. The CDR3 consists of 13 residues. The V end lost 7 bases, the J end lost 1 base, and 8 bases lay between the germline ends.